The 21 T cell receptor beta chains below all came from one sample that was sequenced in a study of T cells after yellow fever vaccination. TCRdb fed the 5' RACE reads into MiXCR, producing one record per CDR3 protein. This sample has about 110,000 distinct CDR3 sequences, with under 9% found just once. The input for sequencing was CD8+ T cells sorted from PBMCs, taken 45 days after the yellow fever booster vaccination. The receptor set was obtained from a man aged 25-45 years who received the YFV17D yellow fever vaccine.

This clonotype was recorded many times. The chain uses TRBV5-5 and TRBJ2-5, with a tentative D call TRBD2 (5 bases). Germline values: CDR1 SGHKS, CDR2 YYEKEE (reference sequence). The length of the CDR3 is 16 residues. V shed 0 bases and J shed 5 bases, with 17 bases lying between them. The CDR3 spells CASSLEGAYLRETQYF. The CDR3 bases are TGTGCCAGCAGCTTGGAGGGAGCCTACCTCCGGGAGACCCAGTACTTC.

This clonotype was counted many times. The chain recombines TRBV20-1 with TRBJ2-1; D is unclear. The V gene lost 0 bases and the J gene lost 9 bases, with 9 bases spanning the gap. The CDR3 length is 12 residues. Germline CDR1 DFQATT, CDR2 SNEGSKA (reference sequence). CDR3 sequence reads: CSAREGPTEQFF. The CDR3 DNA follows: TGCAGTGCTAGAGAAGGGCCAACTGAGCAGTTCTTC.

This clonotype has ten or more counts. The J gene is TRBJ1-5, the V gene TRBV12-3 or TRBV12-4; D gene ambiguous. V gave up 5 bases and J gave up 5 bases, with 7 bases separating them. The CDR3 spans 12 residues. This CDR3 is CASSEEYQPQHF. Written as DNA, the CDR3 is TGTGCCAGCAGTGAGGAGTATCAGCCCCAGCATTTT.

This clonotype was counted ten times or more. The V and J genes are TRBV7-3 and TRBJ2-3; 9 positions match TRBD2. CDR3 size: 15 residues. In germline, CDR1 is SGHTA, CDR2 FQGTGA. V was pared by 2 bases and J by 4 bases, with 4 bases of the junction left unmatched. The CDR3 protein is CASSLGTSSSDTQYF. The CDR3 DNA reads as TGTGCCAGCAGCTTAGGGACTAGCTCCTCAGATACGCAGTATTTT.

This clonotype was counted ten times or more. The chain joins TRBV9 to TRBJ2-1; possibly TRBD2 for D (5 bases). CDR1 and CDR2 (germline): SGDLS, YYNGEE. V was shortened by 4 bases and J by 6 bases, with 14 bases between the two germline ends. The CDR3 length is 14 residues. CDR3 bases: TGTGCCAGCAGCCCCCCGTCGCGGGCCAATGAGCAGTTCTTC. Translation: CASSPPSRANEQFF.

This clonotype was picked up many times. This sequence joins TRBV4-3 and TRBJ2-1; 8 bases agree with TRBD2. Trimming took 7 bases from V and 8 from J; bases not matched to a gene: 10. In germline, CDR1 is LGHNA, CDR2 YSLEER. The CDR3 is made up of 14 amino acids. The CDR3 DNA is TGCGCCAGCACCTTGGCGGGAGGTACCGATGAGCAGTTCTTC. This sequence encodes CASTLAGGTDEQFF.

This clonotype was seen repeatedly, ten times or more. The chain employs TRBV7-9 and TRBJ2-7; 7 bases align to TRBD1. CDR3 length: 15 amino acids. The germline gives CDR1 SEHNR, CDR2 FQNEAQ (reference sequence). With 3 bases clipped from V and 0 bases from J, the junction kept 5 bases outside the gene matches. The CDR3 DNA reads as TGTGCCAGCAGCTTCCGACAGGGACCCTCCTACGAGCAGTACTTC. It codes for CASSFRQGPSYEQYF.

This rearrangement joins TRBV7-9 to TRBJ2-2; 9 bases agree with TRBD1. This CDR3 spans 16 amino acids. Per the germline V gene, CDR1 is SEHNR and CDR2 is FQNEAQ (reference sequence). V lost 5 bases and J lost 3; bases outside the gene matches: 7. The CDR3 nucleotides read TGTGCCAGCAGCCCGAGGGACAGGGAGTACACCGGGGAGCTGTTTTTT. Translation: CASSPRDREYTGELFF.

This clonotype has more than one count but fewer than ten. The chain carries TRBV5-1 and TRBJ2-7; D perhaps matches TRBD1 (6 bases). The CDR3 length is 14 residues. The germline CDR1 and CDR2 sequences are SGHRS and YFSETQ. With 2 bases removed from V and 4 bases from J, the gap between germline ends came to 13 bases. CDR3 DNA: TGCGCCAGCAGCTTCGTGCAGGGGCTATACGAGCAGTACTTC. Protein sequence: CASSFVQGLYEQYF.

The V call is TRBV29-1, the J call TRBJ2-1; TRBD1 or TRBD2 may be the D gene (6 bases each). V was clipped by 4 bases and J by 7 bases, with 23 bases between them. This CDR3 spans 16 amino acids. Germline V lookup: CDR1 SQVTM, CDR2 ANQGSEA. The CDR3 here is CSVAGGGAPLTNEQFF. The CDR3 DNA reads as TGCAGCGTTGCTGGAGGGGGTGCCCCGCTCACGAATGAGCAGTTCTTC.

This clonotype was found many times. The chain combines TRBV5-1 with TRBJ1-1; possibly TRBD1 for D (5 bases). The V end was cut by 1 base, the J end by 3 bases, with 10 bases between. Germline V gives CDR1 SGHRS, CDR2 YFSETQ. The length of the CDR3 is 14 residues. The CDR3 loop reads CASSLRQGYTEAFF. The CDR3 bases are TGCGCCAGCAGCTTGAGGCAGGGTTACACTGAAGCTTTCTTT.

The CDR3: CATTSGVGAIYGYTF. The CDR3 nucleotides are TGTGCCACCACTTCTGGGGTCGGGGCTATATATGGCTACACCTTC. The genes are TRBV15 and TRBJ1-2, with D perhaps matching TRBD1 (5 bases). Trimming took off 7 bases at V and 5 bases at J, with 20 bases between the two ends. The length of the CDR3 is 15 residues. The V gene's germline CDR1 is LNHNV and CDR2 YYDKDF (reference sequence).

In its sample, this clonotype was seen many times. V and J are TRBV7-2 and TRBJ2-6; D unclear. V was trimmed by 8 bases and J by 2 bases, leaving 13 bases between them. This CDR3 has 15 residues. Germline V gene sequence: CDR1 SGHTA, CDR2 FQGNSA. The CDR3 sequence: CASLSLETGANVLTF. CDR3 DNA: TGTGCCAGCCTTAGTCTGGAAACTGGGGCCAACGTCCTGACTTTC.

This clonotype was picked up a small number of times. V usage is TRBV20-1 and J usage is TRBJ2-1, with 8 bases matching TRBD2. Trimming removed 3 bases from V and 0 bases from J; junction bases left unmatched: 7. This CDR3 spans 16 amino acids. The germline CDR1 and CDR2 sequences are DFQATT and SNEGSKA (reference sequence). The CDR3 DNA sequence: TGCAGTGCTAGGGGGGGACTAGAGAACTCCTACAATGAGCAGTTCTTC. Its protein is CSARGGLENSYNEQFF.

DNA for the CDR3: TGTGCCAGCAGCCCTCTAGTCCCGGGCACTGAAGCTTTCTTT. Its protein is CASSPLVPGTEAFF. The V and J genes are TRBV14 and TRBJ1-1; D remains unclear. The V gene's germline CDR1 is SGHDN and CDR2 FVKESK. This CDR3 has 14 residues. The ends were cut back, 4 bases at V and 4 bases at J, with 13 bases in the middle.

The J gene is TRBJ2-5, the V gene TRBV6-1; a possible D gene is TRBD1 (5 bases). V was clipped by 6 bases and J by 0 bases, with 23 bases between them. The CDR3 length is 18 residues. Germline V CDR1 and CDR2: MNHNS, SASEGT. CDR3: CASSLTSRVGLNQETQYF. The CDR3 region has the DNA TGTGCCAGCAGCCTTACGTCCAGGGTAGGCTTAAACCAAGAGACCCAGTACTTC.

This clonotype was seen ten or more times. The rearrangement joins TRBV28 to TRBJ2-7; a weak D match, TRBD1 (5 bases). The CDR3 has 12 residues. The germline CDR1 and CDR2 sequences are MDHEN and SYDVKM. The V end was cut by 6 bases, the J end by 1 base, with 7 bases between. The chain's CDR3 is CASSRQSYEQYF. The DNA of the CDR3 is TGTGCCAGCAGCCGACAGTCCTACGAGCAGTACTTC. Looking up the rest from reference TRBV28 and TRBJ2-7 gives the full variable domain: DVKVTQSSRYLVKRTGEKVFLECVQDMDHENMFWYRQDPGLGLRLIYFSYDVKMKEKGDIPEGYSVSREKKERFSLILESASTNQTSMYLCASSRQSYEQYFGPGTRLTVT.

This clonotype was detected ten times or more. The J gene is TRBJ2-4, the V gene TRBV3-1; D is possibly TRBD1 (5 bases). The germline V gene has CDR1 LGHDT and CDR2 YNNKEL (reference sequence). This CDR3 has 15 amino acids. Deletions cut 4 bases from V and 1 base from J, with 11 bases between. CDR3 DNA sequence: TGTGCCAGCAGCCCGCAGGGTGTTGCCAAAAACATTCAGTACTTC. It codes for CASSPQGVAKNIQYF. Full variable domain (missing parts from reference TRBV3-1 and TRBJ2-4): DTAVSQTPKYLVTQMGNDKSIKCEQNLGHDTMYWYKQDSKKFLKIMFSYNNKELIINETVPNRFSPKSPDKAHLNLHINSLELGDSAVYFCASSPQGVAKNIQYFGAGTRLSVL.

This clonotype turned up a few times. This chain uses TRBV7-9 with TRBJ2-7; D not certain. Per the germline V gene, CDR1 is SEHNR and CDR2 is FQNEAQ (reference sequence). The V and J ends lost 5 bases and 0 bases respectively, with 11 bases between them. This CDR3 spans 14 amino acids. The CDR3 reads CASSPSSDSYEQYF. DNA of the CDR3: TGTGCCAGCAGCCCCTCCAGCGACTCCTACGAGCAGTACTTC.

Remarks on this clonotype: Given a much more abundant clone one base away, this may be a read error. The J gene is TRBJ2-7, the V gene TRBV20-1, with a possible D match to TRBD2 (5 bases). The CDR3 has 15 residues. Germline V gene sequence: CDR1 DFQATT, CDR2 SNEGSKA (reference sequence). The CDR3 is CCAHSPGDQAYEQYF. The CDR3 DNA sequence: TGCTGTGCCCACTCCCCCGGGGATCAGGCCTACGAGCAGTACTTC.

The chain employs TRBV29-1 and TRBJ2-3, with a weak D call TRBD1 (6 bases). Germline lookup yields CDR1 SQVTM and CDR2 ANQGSEA. Between the trimmed V and J ends, which lost 3 bases and 5 bases, there was a span of 15 bases. The CDR3 has 14 residues. DNA for the CDR3: TGCAGCGTTGAGCCAGGGGAAGAGAGAGATACGCAGTATTTT. It encodes CSVEPGEERDTQYF.